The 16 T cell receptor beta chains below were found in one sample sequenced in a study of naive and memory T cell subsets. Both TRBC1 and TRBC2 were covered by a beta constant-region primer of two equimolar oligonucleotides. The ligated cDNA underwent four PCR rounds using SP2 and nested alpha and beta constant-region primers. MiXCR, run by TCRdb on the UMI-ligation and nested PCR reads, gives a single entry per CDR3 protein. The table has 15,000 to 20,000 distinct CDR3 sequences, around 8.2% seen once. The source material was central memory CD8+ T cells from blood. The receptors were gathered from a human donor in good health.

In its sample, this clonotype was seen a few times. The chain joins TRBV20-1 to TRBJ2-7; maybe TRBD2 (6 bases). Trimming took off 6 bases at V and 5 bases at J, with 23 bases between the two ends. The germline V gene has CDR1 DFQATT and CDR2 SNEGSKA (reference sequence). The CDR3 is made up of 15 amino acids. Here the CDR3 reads CSAGLTGRGIDEQYF. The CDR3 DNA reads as TGCAGTGCAGGGTTAACCGGCCGGGGGATCGACGAGCAGTACTTC.

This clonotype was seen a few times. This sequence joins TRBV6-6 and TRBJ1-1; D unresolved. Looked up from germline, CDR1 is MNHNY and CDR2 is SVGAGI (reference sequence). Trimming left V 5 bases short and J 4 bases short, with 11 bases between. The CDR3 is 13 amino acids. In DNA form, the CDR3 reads TGTGCCAGCAGTCCGAAGGGTGGCACTGAAGCTTTCTTT. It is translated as CASSPKGGTEAFF.

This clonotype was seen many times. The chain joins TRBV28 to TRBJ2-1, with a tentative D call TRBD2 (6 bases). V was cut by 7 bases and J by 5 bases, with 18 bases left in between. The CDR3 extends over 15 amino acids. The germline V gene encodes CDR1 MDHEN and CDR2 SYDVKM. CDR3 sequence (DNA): TGTGCCAGCACCCAGGCTCGACTAGTTAACAATGAGCAGTTCTTC. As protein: CASTQARLVNNEQFF.

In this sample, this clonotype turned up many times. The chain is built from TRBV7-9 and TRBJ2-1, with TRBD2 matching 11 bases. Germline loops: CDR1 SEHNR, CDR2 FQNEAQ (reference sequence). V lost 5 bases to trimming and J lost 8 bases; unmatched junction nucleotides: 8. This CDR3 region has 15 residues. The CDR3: CASSPILAGEDEQFF. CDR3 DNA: TGTGCCAGCAGCCCAATACTAGCGGGAGAGGATGAGCAGTTCTTC.

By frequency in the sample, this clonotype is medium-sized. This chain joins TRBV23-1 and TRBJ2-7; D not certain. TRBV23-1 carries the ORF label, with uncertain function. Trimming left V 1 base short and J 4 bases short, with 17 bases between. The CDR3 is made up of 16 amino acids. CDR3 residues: CASSQLGRPLAYEQYF. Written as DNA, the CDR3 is TGCGCCAGCAGTCAATTGGGCAGGCCGCTCGCATACGAGCAGTACTTC.

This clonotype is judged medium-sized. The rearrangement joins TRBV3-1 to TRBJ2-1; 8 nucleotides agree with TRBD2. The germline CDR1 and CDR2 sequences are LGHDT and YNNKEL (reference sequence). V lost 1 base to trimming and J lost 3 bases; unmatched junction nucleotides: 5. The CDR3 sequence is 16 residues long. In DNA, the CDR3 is TGTGCCAGCAGCCAAGCGGGACTAGAGGGCTACAATGAGCAGTTCTTC. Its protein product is CASSQAGLEGYNEQFF.

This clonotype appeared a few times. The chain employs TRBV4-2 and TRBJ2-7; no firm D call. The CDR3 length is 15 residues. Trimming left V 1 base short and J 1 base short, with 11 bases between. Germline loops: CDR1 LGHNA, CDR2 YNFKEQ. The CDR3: CASSQGALLSYEQYF. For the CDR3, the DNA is TGTGCCAGCAGCCAAGGAGCGCTTCTATCCTACGAGCAGTACTTC.

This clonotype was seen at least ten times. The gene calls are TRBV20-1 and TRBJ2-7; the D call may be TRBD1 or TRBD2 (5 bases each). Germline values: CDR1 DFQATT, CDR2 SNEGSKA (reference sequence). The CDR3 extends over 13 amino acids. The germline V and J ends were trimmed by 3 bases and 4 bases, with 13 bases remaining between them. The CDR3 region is CSARGEQEYEQYF. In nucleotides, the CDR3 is TGCAGTGCTAGGGGGGAGCAGGAGTACGAGCAGTACTTC.

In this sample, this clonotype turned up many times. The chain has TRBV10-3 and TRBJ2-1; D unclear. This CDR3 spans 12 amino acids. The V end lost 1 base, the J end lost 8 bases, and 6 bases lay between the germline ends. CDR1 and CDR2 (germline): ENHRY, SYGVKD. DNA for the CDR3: TGTGCCATCAGTGAGTTGTCGGATGAGCAGTTCTTC. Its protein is CAISELSDEQFF.

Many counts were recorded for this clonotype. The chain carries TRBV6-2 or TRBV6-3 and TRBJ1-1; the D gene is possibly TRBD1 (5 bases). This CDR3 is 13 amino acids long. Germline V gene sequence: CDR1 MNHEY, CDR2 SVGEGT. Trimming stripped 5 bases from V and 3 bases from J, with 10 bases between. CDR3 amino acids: CASSGDSHTEAFF. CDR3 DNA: TGTGCCAGCAGTGGCGACAGCCACACTGAAGCTTTCTTT.

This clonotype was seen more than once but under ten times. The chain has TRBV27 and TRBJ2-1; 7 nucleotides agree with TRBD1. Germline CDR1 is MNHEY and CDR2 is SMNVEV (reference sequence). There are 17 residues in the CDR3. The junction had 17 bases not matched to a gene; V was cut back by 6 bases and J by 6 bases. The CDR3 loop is CASSPASDREFGNEQFF. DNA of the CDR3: TGTGCCAGCAGCCCGGCCAGTGACAGGGAGTTCGGCAATGAGCAGTTCTTC.

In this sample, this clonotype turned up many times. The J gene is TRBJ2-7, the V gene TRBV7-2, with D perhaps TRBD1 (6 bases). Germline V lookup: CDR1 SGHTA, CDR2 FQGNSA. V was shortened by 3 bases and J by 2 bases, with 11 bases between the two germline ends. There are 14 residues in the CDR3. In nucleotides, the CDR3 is TGTGCCAGCAGCTTTGATCAGGGGACCTACGAGCAGTACTTC. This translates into CASSFDQGTYEQYF.

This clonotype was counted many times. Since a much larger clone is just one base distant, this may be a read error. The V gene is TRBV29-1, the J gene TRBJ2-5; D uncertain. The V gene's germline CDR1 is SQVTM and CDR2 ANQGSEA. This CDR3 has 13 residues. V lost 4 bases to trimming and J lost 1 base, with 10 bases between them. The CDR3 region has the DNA TGCAGCGTTGCAAGTGGCTCCCAAGAGACCCAGTACTTC. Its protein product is CSVASGSQETQYF.

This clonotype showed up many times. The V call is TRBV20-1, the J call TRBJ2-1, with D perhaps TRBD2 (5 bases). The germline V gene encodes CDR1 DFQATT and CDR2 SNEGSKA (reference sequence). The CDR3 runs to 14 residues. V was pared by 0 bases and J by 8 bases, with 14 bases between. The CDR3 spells CSARDRDLPHEQFF. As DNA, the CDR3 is TGCAGTGCTAGAGATCGGGATTTACCTCATGAGCAGTTCTTC.

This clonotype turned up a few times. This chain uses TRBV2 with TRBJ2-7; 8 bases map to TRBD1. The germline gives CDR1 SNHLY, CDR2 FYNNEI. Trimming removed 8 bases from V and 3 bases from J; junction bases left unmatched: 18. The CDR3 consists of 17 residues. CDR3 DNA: TGTGCCAGCTTAAGGTTCGGACGACAGGGGTCATACTACGAGCAGTACTTC. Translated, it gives CASLRFGRQGSYYEQYF.

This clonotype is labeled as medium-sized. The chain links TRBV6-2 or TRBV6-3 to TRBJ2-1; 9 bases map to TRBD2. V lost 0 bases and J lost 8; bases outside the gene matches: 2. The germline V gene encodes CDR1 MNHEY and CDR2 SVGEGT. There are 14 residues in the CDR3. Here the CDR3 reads CASSYSSGSDEQFF. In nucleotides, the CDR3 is TGTGCCAGCAGTTACTCTAGCGGGAGTGATGAGCAGTTCTTC.